The sequence of this TCR beta chain was determined in a study of T cells after yellow fever vaccination. Study-wide background: Fractions low in cell number were prepared with SMART-Seq v4 Ultra Low Input.

With respect to this clonotype: What it binds is not known.

The CDR3 runs 12 residues. CDR1 and CDR2 (germline): SQVTM, ANQGSEA. The V end was cut by 0 bases, the J end by 5 bases, with 7 bases between. By 5'RACE template switching, TCR cDNA was produced, with a universal primer site and UMIs added in the process. Via MiXCR, TCRdb re-called the 5' RACE reads, giving one row per CDR3 protein. The table lists about 550,000 distinct CDR3 sequences, roughly a fifth of them singletons, with 14% in the top ten. Study results and caveats: Shared CD4/CD8 clonotypes were a small share, likely from convergent recombination.

This specimen was PBMCs, taken 15 days after the yellow fever booster vaccination. V and J are TRBV29-1 and TRBJ2-5; no firm D call. This receptor was taken from a man younger than 40 who received the YFV17D yellow fever vaccine. Here the CDR3 DNA reads TGCAGCGTTGAAGACGGGTCGGAGACCCAGTACTTC. Translated, it gives CSVEDGSETQYF.